These 23 T cell receptor beta chains were all obtained from the same sample, sequenced in a study of OX40 agonist ivuxolimab in advanced cancers. The method was the immunoSEQ multiplex PCR assay. Here the immuneACCESS table is served through TCRdb, limited to in-frame sequences with V and J called. Missing clones are a known gap in these copies; in checked studies unresolved V genes cover under half, and the rest lacks a known reason. The sample table shows about 68,000 clones, and 65% to 90% are seen once. The ten largest make up roughly 1.4% of the sample. Source: CD4+ or CD8+ T cells sorted from blood, taken in a trial of the OX40 agonist ivuxolimab. The receptors stem from an adult with an advanced solid tumor such as melanoma, head and neck, liver or kidney cancer.

The chain employs TRBV18 and TRBJ2-7, with D perhaps matching TRBD1 (5 bases). V lost 2 bases, J lost 7 bases, and 9 bases lay in between. Germline CDR1 and CDR2: KGHSH and LQKENI. This CDR3 spans 12 amino acids. CDR3 protein: CASSPSRQEQYF. The CDR3 DNA sequence: TGTGCCAGCTCACCAAGTCGACAGGAGCAGTACTTC.

V and J are TRBV7-9 and TRBJ1-3, with 9 bases fitting TRBD1. The CDR3 has 17 residues. Germline assignment: CDR1 SEHNR and CDR2 FQNEAQ (reference sequence). With V trimmed by 5 bases and J by 3 bases, 11 bases remained unmatched. CDR3 protein: CASSHGQGKLSGNTIYF. For the CDR3, the DNA is TGTGCCAGCAGCCATGGACAGGGGAAATTGAGTGGAAACACCATATATTTT.

V gene TRBV5-1 combines with J gene TRBJ2-6; TRBD1 might be the D (6 bases). The CDR3 sequence is 17 residues long. Germline V gene lookup returns CDR1 SGHRS and CDR2 YFSETQ. V lost 0 bases, J lost 0 bases, and 10 bases lay in between. This CDR3 is CASSLGFRGSGANVLTF. As DNA, the CDR3 is TGCGCCAGCAGCTTGGGGTTCAGGGGCTCTGGGGCCAACGTCCTGACTTTC.

This clone was seen at least ten times. The CDR3 DNA sequence: TGTGCCAGCAGCTTGGTCGGCGGGGACTCCTACGAGCAGTACTTC. This translates into CASSLVGGDSYEQYF. The chain links TRBV5-5 to TRBJ2-7; the D gene is possibly TRBD2 (6 bases). This CDR3 is built from 15 residues. Germline CDR1 SGHKS, CDR2 YYEKEE (reference sequence). V dropped 0 bases and J dropped 0 bases, with 10 bases sitting between them.

This rearrangement joins TRBV10-3 to TRBJ1-5; D uncertain. The CDR3 is 15 residues long. Deletions cut 0 bases from V and 1 base from J, with 7 bases between. The germline V gene has CDR1 ENHRY and CDR2 SYGVKD. DNA of the CDR3: TGTGCCATCAGTGAGTCTAGCCTAAGCAATCAGCCCCAGCATTTT. As protein: CAISESSLSNQPQHF.

V and J are TRBV4-1 and TRBJ1-5; unclear D gene. This CDR3 region has 17 residues. Germline V gives CDR1 MGHRA, CDR2 YSYEKL. V lost 1 base to trimming and J lost 5 bases, with 18 bases between them. DNA for the CDR3: TGCGCCAGCAGCCAAGTGGGCCGTTCCCCGGGGTATCAGCCCCAGCATTTT. It specifies CASSQVGRSPGYQPQHF.

The chain uses TRBV7-6 and TRBJ2-7; tentatively, D is TRBD1 (6 bases). The germline V gene encodes CDR1 SGHVS and CDR2 FNYEAQ. Trimming pared 5 bases from V and 2 bases from J, leaving 16 bases between. This CDR3 has 15 residues. This CDR3 reads CASSVGQGLPYEQYF. CDR3 DNA sequence: TGTGCCAGCAGCGTTGGGCAGGGGCTCCCCTACGAGCAGTACTTC.

V and J are TRBV2 and TRBJ2-7; D might be TRBD1 (5 bases). V lost 1 base and J lost 2, with 12 bases in between. This CDR3 contains 15 residues. Germline assignment: CDR1 SNHLY and CDR2 FYNNEI. The CDR3: CASSEGQGNPYEQYF. The CDR3 coding sequence is TGTGCCAGCAGTGAAGGTCAGGGTAACCCCTACGAGCAGTACTTC.

Only a few counts were recorded for this clone. The chain combines TRBV6-1 with TRBJ1-4; 11 bases match TRBD1. J gave up 6 bases and V 8 bases, and 8 bases lay outside the gene matches. Germline V gene data show CDR1 as MNHNS and CDR2 as SASEGT. The CDR3 is 15 amino acids. The DNA for the CDR3 is TGTGCCAGCTTGACACCGGGACAGGGGGATGAAAAACTGTTTTTT. This gives the protein CASLTPGQGDEKLFF.

The chain is built from TRBV29-1 and TRBJ2-3; D unclear. The CDR3 has 15 amino acids. Germline CDR1 reads SQVTM; CDR2 reads ANQGSEA. V lost 7 bases, J lost 1 base, and 18 bases lay in between. DNA for the CDR3: TGCAGCGCCATAAACAGTAGGAAGGGCACAGATACGCAGTATTTT. It encodes CSAINSRKGTDTQYF.

The chain joins TRBV7-6 to TRBJ1-5; 8 nucleotides align to TRBD1. The J segment lost 3 bases and the V segment lost 4 bases, leaving 2 bases of the junction unmatched. Germline lookup yields CDR1 SGHVS and CDR2 FNYEAQ. The CDR3 totals 14 residues. The CDR3 sequence: CASSSTGVNQPQHF. The CDR3 bases are TGTGCCAGCAGCTCGACAGGGGTCAATCAGCCCCAGCATTTT.

The chain is built from TRBV6-1 and TRBJ2-7; unclear D gene. V was pared by 7 bases and J by 1 base, with 8 bases between. The CDR3 has 12 residues. In germline, CDR1 is MNHNS, CDR2 SASEGT. The CDR3 sequence is CASNSPSYEQYF. The CDR3 DNA follows: TGTGCCAGCAATTCCCCTTCCTACGAGCAGTACTTC.

The V and J genes are TRBV28 and TRBJ2-1; no reliable D call. The germline V gene encodes CDR1 MDHEN and CDR2 SYDVKM. This CDR3 spans 22 amino acids. V lost 3 bases and J lost 7, with 37 bases in between. The CDR3 DNA sequence: TGTGCCAGCAGTTTCGGTTTACGCTTTGACACCATAGACAAGGGCCGTCCGAATGAGCAGTTCTTC. It translates to CASSFGLRFDTIDKGRPNEQFF. Full variable domain (rest looked up from reference TRBV28 and TRBJ2-1): DVKVTQSSRYLVKRTGEKVFLECVQDMDHENMFWYRQDPGLGLRLIYFSYDVKMKEKGDIPEGYSVSREKKERFSLILESASTNQTSMYLCASSFGLRFDTIDKGRPNEQFFGPGTRLTVL.

This clone was picked up a small number of times. V usage is TRBV28 and J usage is TRBJ1-4; no reliable D call. The germline gives CDR1 MDHEN, CDR2 SYDVKM. V was trimmed by 4 bases and J by 0 bases, leaving 15 bases between them. This CDR3 spans 17 amino acids. The CDR3 region has the DNA TGTGCCAGCAGTTCTCCCCGGGCCCTTACAACTAATGAAAAACTGTTTTTT. It is translated as CASSSPRALTTNEKLFF.

The chain uses TRBV7-7 and TRBJ2-3; D remains ambiguous. Germline values: CDR1 SSHAT, CDR2 FNYEAQ (reference sequence). Trimming took 1 base from V and 2 from J, leaving 10 bases between them. The CDR3 has 15 amino acids. The CDR3 spells CASSLGGTATDTQYF. The CDR3, as DNA: TGTGCCAGCAGCTTAGGAGGAACAGCCACAGATACGCAGTATTTT.

The rearrangement joins TRBV6-1 to TRBJ2-1; perhaps TRBD2 as D (6 bases). This CDR3 spans 15 amino acids. V shed 5 bases and J shed 9 bases, with 20 bases lying between them. Germline CDR1 MNHNS, CDR2 SASEGT. The CDR3 protein is CASSSGGGGRGEQFF. The CDR3 nucleotides are TGTGCCAGCAGTTCCGGGGGTGGTGGTAGAGGTGAGCAGTTCTTC.

The chain employs TRBV5-1 and TRBJ1-5; D gene uncertain. Trimming cost V 2 bases and J 2 bases, with 8 bases left between them. Germline lookup yields CDR1 SGHRS and CDR2 YFSETQ. CDR3 length: 14 amino acids. The CDR3 DNA follows: TGCGCCAGCAGCTTTGGGGAACGCAATCAGCCCCAGCATTTT. It yields the protein CASSFGERNQPQHF.

Only one count was recorded for this clone. V gene TRBV27 combines with J gene TRBJ2-5; TRBD1 matches 8 bases. With V trimmed by 5 bases and J by 5 bases, 4 bases remained unmatched. From germline, CDR1 is MNHEY and CDR2 SMNVEV (reference sequence). The CDR3 is 13 residues long. The CDR3 nucleotides are TGTGCCAGCAGTCCGAACAGGGGGGAGACCCAGTACTTC. It translates to CASSPNRGETQYF.

Only a few counts were recorded for this clone. The same CDR3 can be traced to other DNA sequences in this sample. This chain connects TRBV7-2 to TRBJ2-2; D gene unclear. The germline CDR1 and CDR2 sequences are SGHTA and FQGNSA. The CDR3 is made up of 13 amino acids. V shed 1 base and J shed 7 bases, with 7 bases lying between them. The CDR3 loop reads CASSLGLRGELFF. CDR3 DNA: TGTGCCAGCAGCTTAGGACTGCGCGGGGAGCTGTTTTTT.

J is TRBJ2-3 and V is TRBV19; no clear D. V was pared by 5 bases and J by 0 bases, with 9 bases between. The CDR3 loop spans 14 amino acids. Germline V gene sequence: CDR1 LNHDA, CDR2 SQIVND (reference sequence). CDR3 DNA sequence: TGTGCCAGTAGTGTCAAGATTAGCACAGATACGCAGTATTTT. Translating gives CASSVKISTDTQYF.

V and J are TRBV6-1 and TRBJ2-5; 9 bases map to TRBD1. The germline V gene encodes CDR1 MNHNS and CDR2 SASEGT. Unmatched junction bases numbered 4, after V lost 7 bases and J lost 4 bases. CDR3 length: 13 residues. The CDR3: CASILTGGETQYF. The CDR3 region has the DNA TGTGCCAGCATATTGACAGGGGGAGAGACCCAGTACTTC.

This chain links TRBV5-1 with TRBJ2-1; 10 bases align to TRBD1. J lost 6 bases, V lost 0 bases, and 6 bases had no gene match. The CDR3 is made up of 16 amino acids. Germline CDR1 and CDR2: SGHRS and YFSETQ. The CDR3 here is CASSLGARDRGNEQFF. CDR3 bases: TGCGCCAGCAGCTTGGGGGCACGGGACAGGGGCAATGAGCAGTTCTTC. Full variable domain (remainder filled in from reference TRBV5-1 and TRBJ2-1): KAGVTQTPRYLIKTRGQQVTLSCSPISGHRSVSWYQQTPGQGLQFLFEYFSETQRNKGNFPGRFSGRQFSNSRSEMNVSTLELGDSALYLCASSLGARDRGNEQFFGPGTRLTVL.

The chain joins TRBV7-2 to TRBJ2-3; D could derive from TRBD1 or TRBD2 (7 bases each). Germline CDR1 reads SGHTA; CDR2 reads FQGNSA. V was cut by 2 bases and J by 0 bases, with 9 bases left in between. CDR3 length equals 15 residues. Here the CDR3 DNA reads TGTGCCAGCAGCTTACAGGGGGGGAGCACAGATACGCAGTATTTT. Its protein is CASSLQGGSTDTQYF.